The 15 T cell receptor beta chains reported below all come from one sample, sequenced in a study of blood T cell repertoires in COVID-19. Some clones are missing from TCRdb's copy, which holds only in-frame ones; the method was immunoSEQ multiplex PCR. The data contain tens of thousands of clones, about 80% of them singletons. The source material was peripheral blood. The receptors derive from a man aged 55 to 70 with acute or convalescent COVID-19.

The chain joins TRBV30 to TRBJ2-1; D may be TRBD2 (5 bases). The V and J ends lost 2 bases and 8 bases respectively, with 25 bases between them. Germline values: CDR1 GTSNPN, CDR2 SVGIG (reference sequence). The CDR3 extends over 17 amino acids. DNA of the CDR3: TGTGCCTGGAGTCGTGTCCGAGGGTCCCGAGGTCCCGATGAGCAGTTCTTC. Amino acids: CAWSRVRGSRGPDEQFF. Supplemented by reference TRBV30 and TRBJ2-1, the full variable domain reads SQTIHQWPATLVQPVGSPLSLECTVEGTSNPNLYWYRQAAGRGLQLLFYSVGIGQISSEVPQNLSASRPQDRQFILSSKKLLLSDSGFYLCAWSRVRGSRGPDEQFFGPGTRLTVL.

This clone has just a few counts. The chain has TRBV9 and TRBJ1-1; tentative D call: TRBD1 (6 bases). Germline V gives CDR1 SGDLS, CDR2 YYNGEE. Trimming took 4 bases from V and 1 from J, leaving 14 bases between them. This CDR3 comprises 15 residues. The CDR3 region has the DNA TGTGCCAGCAGCCCACGACAGGCTTCGAACACTGAAGCTTTCTTT. Translating it yields CASSPRQASNTEAFF.

The rearrangement joins TRBV6-5 to TRBJ2-1; a possible D gene is TRBD2 (6 bases). From germline, CDR1 is MNHEY and CDR2 SVGAGI. The length of the CDR3 is 13 residues. CDR3 DNA sequence: TGTGCTCTGGGAAGGGAGGCCTACAATGAGCAGTTCTTC. Translating gives CALGREAYNEQFF.

The gene calls are TRBV4-3 and TRBJ1-2; weak D call: TRBD1 (5 bases). CDR3 length equals 15 residues. Germline values: CDR1 LGHNA, CDR2 YSLEER. V lost 0 bases and J lost 3, with 11 bases in between. The chain's CDR3 is CASSQDRGIHYGYTF. The CDR3 nucleotides are TGCGCCAGCAGCCAAGATCGGGGGATACACTATGGCTACACCTTC.

This chain uses TRBV2 with TRBJ2-7; maybe TRBD2 (6 bases). V was shortened by 7 bases and J by 6 bases, with 19 bases between the two germline ends. The germline V gene encodes CDR1 SNHLY and CDR2 FYNNEI. CDR3 length equals 14 residues. CDR3 DNA sequence: TGTGCCAGCACGGATAGGACCGGGCGGGGCGAGCAGTACTTC. It codes for CASTDRTGRGEQYF.

The table lists this clone with many counts. The V call is TRBV27, the J call TRBJ2-7; D might be TRBD1 (5 bases). Per the germline V gene, CDR1 is MNHEY and CDR2 is SMNVEV (reference sequence). Trimming pared 2 bases from V and 4 bases from J, leaving 18 bases between. This CDR3 has 16 residues. CDR3 region: CASSLGSGNIAYEQYF. The CDR3 coding sequence is TGTGCCAGCAGTTTAGGGTCAGGGAACATAGCTTACGAGCAGTACTTC.

CDR3: CASSPLTSSYEQYF. For the CDR3, the DNA is TGTGCCAGCTCCCCGTTAACGAGCTCCTACGAGCAGTACTTC. The chain has TRBV18 and TRBJ2-7; D unclear. The germline V gene encodes CDR1 KGHSH and CDR2 LQKENI. V gave up 6 bases and J gave up 0 bases, with 12 bases separating them. The CDR3 extends over 14 amino acids.

The V and J genes are TRBV3-1 (or the pseudogene TRBV3-2) and TRBJ2-5, with 9 bases matching TRBD1. The junction had 5 bases not matched to a gene; V was cut back by 5 bases and J by 4 bases. The CDR3 covers 14 residues. Germline CDR1 is LGHDT and CDR2 is YNNKEL (reference sequence). The DNA for the CDR3 is TGTGCCAGCAGCGGGGACAGGGTTGGAGAGACCCAGTACTTC. Encoded protein: CASSGDRVGETQYF.

The chain carries TRBV14 and TRBJ1-3, with D uncertain. Looked up from germline, CDR1 is SGHDN and CDR2 is FVKESK. CDR3 length: 14 amino acids. The V end was cut by 2 bases, the J end by 0 bases, with 5 bases between. The CDR3 DNA sequence: TGTGCCAGCAGCCAAAGCTTCTCTGGAAACACCATATATTTT. It translates to CASSQSFSGNTIYF.

V usage is TRBV7-9 and J usage is TRBJ2-2, with D perhaps TRBD2 (6 bases). This CDR3 is 13 amino acids long. Trimming removed 3 bases at V and 7 bases at J, with 9 bases between. From germline, CDR1 is SEHNR and CDR2 FQNEAQ (reference sequence). The CDR3 nucleotides are TGTGCCAGCAGCTTGGCGGGGAACGGGGAGCTGTTTTTT. Translation: CASSLAGNGELFF. The full variable domain, with the rest looked up from reference TRBV7-9 and TRBJ2-2, is DTGVSQNPRHKITKRGQNVTFRCDPISEHNRLYWYRQTLGQGPEFLTYFQNEAQLEKSRLLSDRFSAERPKGSFSTLEIQRTEQGDSAMYLCASSLAGNGELFFGEGSRLTVL.

The V call is TRBV7-6, the J call TRBJ2-1, with D possibly matching TRBD2 (6 bases). V was shortened by 3 bases and J by 5 bases, with 11 bases between the two germline ends. Germline V lookup: CDR1 SGHVS, CDR2 FNYEAQ. The CDR3 is 14 residues long. The CDR3 DNA sequence: TGTGCCAGCAGCTTGGAAGCGGGCCACAATGAGCAGTTCTTC. Translation gives CASSLEAGHNEQFF.

The genes are TRBV28 and TRBJ1-2, with D hard to call. Deletions cut 0 bases from V and 6 bases from J, with 11 bases between. The length of the CDR3 is 14 residues. Germline CDR1 reads MDHEN; CDR2 reads SYDVKM. CDR3 sequence: CASSLWEQKDGYTF. The DNA for the CDR3 is TGTGCCAGCAGTTTATGGGAGCAAAAGGATGGCTACACCTTC.

This sequence joins TRBV19 and TRBJ1-6; D not certain. V dropped 6 bases and J dropped 9 bases, with 15 bases sitting between them. The germline V gene encodes CDR1 LNHDA and CDR2 SQIVND (reference sequence). The CDR3 runs 14 residues. The DNA for the CDR3 is TGTGCCAGTAGCCCAGGAGGGATAGTTTCACCCCTCCACTTT. Translation gives CASSPGGIVSPLHF.

The V gene is TRBV2, the J gene TRBJ2-4; possibly TRBD1 for D (6 bases). This CDR3 region has 18 residues. Germline loops: CDR1 SNHLY, CDR2 FYNNEI. With 7 bases removed from V and 5 bases from J, the gap between germline ends came to 27 bases. The CDR3 reads CASKGVWTPVRGENIQYF. CDR3 in DNA: TGTGCCAGCAAGGGGGTCTGGACACCCGTGCGCGGAGAAAACATTCAGTACTTC.

In its sample, this clone was seen a few times. The J gene is TRBJ2-2, the V gene TRBV5-5; D gene uncertain. The CDR3 is made up of 16 amino acids. V lost 0 bases and J 2 bases, leaving 11 bases between the germline ends. Germline assignment: CDR1 SGHKS and CDR2 YYEKEE (reference sequence). The CDR3 protein is CASSLDFFRNTGELFF. In DNA form, the CDR3 reads TGTGCCAGCAGCTTGGACTTCTTTAGAAACACCGGGGAGCTGTTTTTT.